One and the same sample provided the 16 T cell receptor beta chains below, sequenced in a study of OX40 agonist ivuxolimab in advanced cancers. Produced via immunoSEQ multiplex PCR; TCRdb's table is partial and in-frame only. The repertoire holds 60,000 to 85,000 clones, with 75% to 90% as singletons. The specimen comprised CD4+ or CD8+ T cells sorted from blood, sampled in a trial of the OX40 agonist ivuxolimab. The receptors derive from an adult with an advanced solid tumor such as melanoma, head and neck, liver or kidney cancer.

The count of this clone is one. The chain couples TRBV5-4 to TRBJ2-3; 11 bases fit TRBD2. J gave up 0 bases and V 4 bases, and 7 bases lay outside the gene matches. Germline V gene lookup returns CDR1 SGHNT and CDR2 YYREEE (reference sequence). This CDR3 contains 17 residues. In DNA, the CDR3 is TGTGCCAGCAGCCTTAGCGGGGGGGCCCGTAGCACAGATACGCAGTATTTT. This gives the protein CASSLSGGARSTDTQYF.

V and J are TRBV9 and TRBJ1-3; unclear D gene. The ends were cut back, 2 bases at V and 0 bases at J, with 6 bases in the middle. Germline CDR1 reads SGDLS; CDR2 reads YYNGEE. There are 14 residues in the CDR3. The CDR3 loop reads CASSVGNSGNTIYF. Here the CDR3 DNA reads TGTGCCAGCAGCGTGGGGAACTCTGGAAACACCATATATTTT.

J is TRBJ2-1 and V is TRBV9; D not certain. CDR1 SGDLS and CDR2 YYNGEE come from the germline V gene. There are 13 residues in the CDR3. Between the trimmed V and J ends, which lost 4 bases and 10 bases, there was a span of 15 bases. In nucleotides, the CDR3 is TGTGCCAGCAGCCCGGACCCGGGTGGGGAGCAGTTCTTC. Encoded protein: CASSPDPGGEQFF.

The chain is built from TRBV9 and TRBJ2-1; tentative D call: TRBD2 (6 bases). V lost 0 bases, J lost 5 bases, and 12 bases lay in between. Germline values: CDR1 SGDLS, CDR2 YYNGEE. The CDR3 runs 15 residues. The CDR3 DNA sequence: TGTGCCAGCAGCGTAGATGTCGGAGGGGACAATGAGCAGTTCTTC. This codes for CASSVDVGGDNEQFF.

In the case of this clone: Other DNA sequences from this sample encode an identical CDR3 as well. The chain combines TRBV5-1 with TRBJ1-2; tentative D call: TRBD1 (6 bases). The CDR3 is 13 residues long. Germline loops: CDR1 SGHRS, CDR2 YFSETQ. Trimming left V 5 bases short and J 3 bases short, with 11 bases between. The CDR3 nucleotides are TGCGCCAGCAGAATCAGGGGTGACTATGGCTACACCTTC. This encodes CASRIRGDYGYTF.

This clone was seen only a few times. The chain couples TRBV5-6 to TRBJ1-6; D possibly corresponds to TRBD1 (5 bases). The length of the CDR3 is 16 residues. With 1 base removed from V and 6 bases from J, the gap between germline ends came to 14 bases. Germline CDR1 SGHDT, CDR2 YYEEEE. CDR3 in DNA: TGTGCCAGCAGCTTGAGTACAGGCAGAGTTAATTCACCCCTCCACTTT. Translating it yields CASSLSTGRVNSPLHF.

The CDR3 region is CASRGGLAADTQYF. As DNA, the CDR3 is TGTGCCAGCAGGGGGGGACTAGCGGCAGATACGCAGTATTTT. The V and J genes are TRBV2 and TRBJ2-3, with 11 nucleotides matching TRBD2. The CDR3 consists of 14 residues. Germline CDR1 reads SNHLY; CDR2 reads FYNNEI. Trimming removed 6 bases from V and 4 bases from J; junction bases left unmatched: 3. The full variable domain, completed using reference TRBV2 and TRBJ2-3, is EPEVTQTPSHQVTQMGQEVILRCVPISNHLYFYWYRQILGQKVEFLVSFYNNEISEKSEIFDDQFSVERPDGSNFTLKIRSTKLEDSAMYFCASRGGLAADTQYFGPGTRLTVL.

This sequence joins TRBV6-1 and TRBJ1-1, with TRBD1 identical over 9 bases. V lost 6 bases, J lost 1 base, and 6 bases stayed unmatched. Germline loops: CDR1 MNHNS, CDR2 SASEGT. The CDR3 is made up of 15 amino acids. The CDR3 protein is CASRGLDRGNTEAFF. The CDR3 DNA follows: TGTGCCAGCAGAGGGCTGGACAGGGGGAACACTGAAGCTTTCTTT.

The rearrangement links TRBV5-4 to TRBJ2-1, with D possibly called TRBD1 or TRBD2 (5 bases each). Germline V gives CDR1 SGHNT, CDR2 YYREEE (reference sequence). CDR3 size: 16 residues. Trimming removed 6 bases at V and 0 bases at J, with 16 bases between. The DNA of the CDR3 is TGTGCCAGCACCTCAAGGTCAGGGAGCTCCTACAATGAGCAGTTCTTC. Its translation: CASTSRSGSSYNEQFF.

The genes are TRBV29-1 and TRBJ2-2; D is unclear. The CDR3 has 13 residues. The V end was cut by 4 bases, the J end by 1 base, with 7 bases between. Germline values: CDR1 SQVTM, CDR2 ANQGSEA. The CDR3 region is CSVAHQNTGELFF. CDR3 bases: TGCAGCGTTGCGCACCAGAACACCGGGGAGCTGTTTTTT.

The V gene is TRBV11-2, the J gene TRBJ1-5; D unresolved. The CDR3 is made up of 14 amino acids. Trimming shortened V by 4 bases and J by 1 base, and 8 bases separated the two germline ends. CDR1 is SGHAT and CDR2 is FQNNGV in the germline V gene. The CDR3 sequence is CASSSGRSNQPQHF. The CDR3 bases are TGTGCCAGCAGCTCGGGCAGAAGCAATCAGCCCCAGCATTTT.

The rearrangement uses TRBV5-1 and TRBJ2-5; D unresolved. Trimming took 4 bases from V and 0 from J, leaving 4 bases between them. CDR1 is SGHRS and CDR2 is YFSETQ in the germline V gene. The CDR3 contains 12 residues. The CDR3 nucleotides are TGCGCCAGCAGCGGGTACCAAGAGACCCAGTACTTC. Its protein product is CASSGYQETQYF.

This chain joins TRBV5-5 and TRBJ2-6; 9 nucleotides line up with TRBD1. The CDR3 loop spans 16 amino acids. CDR1 and CDR2 from the germline V gene are SGHKS and YYEKEE (reference sequence). After removal of 2 bases from V and 2 bases from J, the junction contained 2 bases not matched to a gene. This chain's CDR3 is CASSLTGGTGANVLTF. CDR3 sequence (DNA): TGTGCCAGCAGCTTAACAGGGGGCACTGGGGCCAACGTCCTGACTTTC.

This chain connects TRBV10-1 to TRBJ2-2, with D perhaps being TRBD1 or TRBD2 (6 bases each). Germline lookup yields CDR1 WNHNN and CDR2 SYGVQD (reference sequence). Trimming left V 5 bases short and J 4 bases short, with 20 bases between. This CDR3 spans 17 amino acids. For the CDR3, the DNA is TGCGCCAGCAGTTCCTCTAAGTGGGGGGCAAGCACCGGGGAGCTGTTTTTT. This translates into CASSSSKWGASTGELFF.

This CDR3 reads CASSPAGSLGSGYTF. CDR3 DNA: TGTGCCAGCTCACCGGCCGGATCTCTCGGGTCTGGCTACACCTTC. This rearrangement joins TRBV18 to TRBJ1-2; D gene uncertain. The germline V and J ends were trimmed by 3 bases and 7 bases, with 18 bases remaining between them. CDR1 is KGHSH, CDR2 LQKENI, per germline. The CDR3 has 15 residues.

DNA of the CDR3: TGTGCCAGCGGATTCCCGGGACAGGGGTTTCCCAATCAGCCCCAGCATTTT. Translating gives CASGFPGQGFPNQPQHF. The V gene is TRBV25-1, the J gene TRBJ1-5; 10 positions match TRBD1. Germline CDR1 is MGHDK and CDR2 is SYGVNS. Losses at the gene ends were 8 bases for V and 3 bases for J; bases not matched to a gene: 13. This CDR3 region has 17 residues.